This T cell receptor beta chain came from a study of T and B cells in COVID-19 patients. With respect to this clonotype: Its target is not known.

V lost 5 bases and J lost 2, with 11 bases in between. The CDR3 loop spans 13 amino acids. The germline V gene has CDR1 SGHRS and CDR2 YFSETQ. TRB rearrangements were amplified by multiplex PCR with BIOMED2 TRB-A/B primers. MiXCR was run by TCRdb on the multiplex PCR reads, yielding one entry per CDR3 protein. The profile shows some 8,100 distinct CDR3 sequences, around 25% of them singletons. Blood genomic DNA input for TRB amplification was 250-500 ng. Study conclusions and caveats: Patients with COVID-19 reportedly showed strongly skewed T cell receptor beta variable and joining gene usage. Active COVID-19 showed highly clonal TRB repertoires; recovery showed diversity and richness above healthy donors. No sequencing was yet done of CD4+, regulatory or CD8+ subsets, or of SARS-CoV-2-responsive or tetramer+ sorted cells.

Sequencing used blood. This rearrangement joins TRBV5-1 to TRBJ2-7; D is possibly TRBD1 (5 bases). The source of this sequence is a human donor who had recovered from COVID-19. The CDR3 DNA is TGCGCCAGCAGTTTCGGACAAACCTACGAGCAGTACTTC. It specifies CASSFGQTYEQYF.